This TCR beta chain was retrieved from a study of post-analysis software for immune sequencing data. Study results and limitations: Patients carried 4 or 5 TRBV segments more frequently than controls did, and TRBV5-6, TRBV5-1 and TRBV20-1 were among them.

Tagging with unique molecular identifiers was a feature of the TCR beta cDNA libraries. Starting from around 0.96 to 9.9 million T cells, the study yielded roughly 0.5 million cDNA molecules. Via MiXCR, TCRdb re-called the PCR reads, giving one row per CDR3 protein. Among hundreds of thousands of distinct CDR3 sequences, 55% to 70% were seen once, and the ten largest hold 10% to 12%. For this clonotype: Its target is unknown.

The CDR3 is 13 residues long. V was clipped by 5 bases and J by 11 bases, with 18 bases between them. CDR1 SEHNR and CDR2 FQNEAQ come from the germline V gene (reference sequence). V usage is TRBV7-9 and J usage is TRBJ1-1; D gene unclear. The sample comprised blood. The receptor was derived from a girl aged 2-15 years with multiple sclerosis. The CDR3 sequence is CASSPGFERMAFF. The CDR3 nucleotides read TGTGCCAGCAGCCCAGGTTTCGAACGGATGGCTTTCTTT.